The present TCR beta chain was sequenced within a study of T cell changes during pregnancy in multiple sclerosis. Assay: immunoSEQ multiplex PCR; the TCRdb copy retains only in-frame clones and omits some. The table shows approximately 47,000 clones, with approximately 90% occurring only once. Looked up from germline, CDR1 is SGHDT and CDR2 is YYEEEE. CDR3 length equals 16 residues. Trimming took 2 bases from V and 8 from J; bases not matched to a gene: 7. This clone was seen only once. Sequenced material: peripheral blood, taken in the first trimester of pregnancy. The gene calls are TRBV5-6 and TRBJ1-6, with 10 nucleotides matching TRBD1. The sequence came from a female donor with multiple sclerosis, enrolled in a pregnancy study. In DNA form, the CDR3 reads TGTGCCAGCAGCTTAGGGTCCGGGACAGGGGATTCACCCCTCCACTTT. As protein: CASSLGSGTGDSPLHF. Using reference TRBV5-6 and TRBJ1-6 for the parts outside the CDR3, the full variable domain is DAGVTQSPTHLIKTRGQQVTLRCSPKSGHDTVSWYQQALGQGPQFIFQYYEEEERQRGNFPDRFSGHQFPNYSSELNVNALLLGDSALYLCASSLGSGTGDSPLHFGNGTRLTVT.